The T cell receptor beta chain described here comes from a study of OX40 agonist ivuxolimab in advanced cancers. Study in general: Age averaged 60 years (range about 23 to 80), and around 78% were male.

The assay was immunoSEQ multiplex PCR, and TCRdb's table has in-frame clones only and misses some. Counted here are 6,000 or so clones, around 81% occurring once; the ten biggest clones make up around 23%. This clone was picked up a small number of times. As yet, its antigen is unknown. Study-level points and caveats: At 0.1 to 3.0 mg/kg, clonal expansion of CD4+ and CD8+ blood T cells had occurred by week 6. Averaged across samples, CD8+ T cells carried more expanded clones than CD4+ did. Undetermined was the antigen specificity of the expanded peripheral T cells.

The sample here was CD4+ or CD8+ T cells sorted from blood, taken in a trial of the OX40 agonist ivuxolimab. The sequence was collected from an adult with an advanced solid tumor such as melanoma, head and neck, liver or kidney cancer.

In nucleotides, the CDR3 is TGTGCCAGCATCCATGGGGGGGGACGTTACGAGCAGTACTTC. Amino acid sequence: CASIHGGGRYEQYF. The chain couples TRBV6-8 to TRBJ2-7; 7 nucleotides align to TRBD2. V lost 7 bases, J lost 4 bases, and 10 bases stayed unmatched. Germline CDR1 MNHGY, CDR2 SAAAGT. CDR3 length: 14 residues.